A selection of T cell receptor beta chains follows, all from one sample in a study of cytomegalovirus exposure and HLA in healthy donors. Method: immunoSEQ multiplex PCR; TCRdb's copy keeps in-frame clones and lacks some. Among approximately 270,000 clones listed, around 80% were seen once. The source material was PBMCs. The receptors originated from a girl aged 2-9 years in good health and CMV-seronegative. CDR3s include the opening cysteine and the closing phenylalanine or tryptophan. D genes are given only for firm matches. Size is stated for part of the rows, as once, few or many counts, or as a class when the clone is expanded.

size	V	J	D	DNA	CDR3
NA	TRBV4-1	TRBJ2-1	TRBD2	TGCGCCAGCAGCCAACCTAGCGGGGGGGCCAGTGAGCAGTTCTTC	CASSQPSGGASEQFF
NA	TRBV5-4	TRBJ2-5	TRBD2	TGTGCCAGCAGCTCCGGGACTAGAGAAGAGACCCAGTACTTC	CASSSGTREETQYF
NA	TRBV7-9	TRBJ1-2	NA	TGTGCCAGCAGCACCCTTGCAGGGACATTTGATGGCTACACCTTC	CASSTLAGTFDGYTF
NA	TRBV13	TRBJ1-5	TRBD1	TGTGCCAGCAGCCCTGGGACAGGCAATCAGCCCCAGCATTTT	CASSPGTGNQPQHF
NA	TRBV6-5	TRBJ1-2	NA	TGTGCCAGCAAGCCGTACAGGGCCTACGGCTATGGCTACACCTTC	CASKPYRAYGYGYTF
few	TRBV30	TRBJ1-1	TRBD1	TGTGCCTGGAGTAGCGGACAGGGAAAAGCTTTCTTT	CAWSSGQGKAFF
NA	TRBV4-1	TRBJ1-6	TRBD1	TGCGCCAGCAGCCAAACTCGGGACAGCCTCAATTCACCCCTCCACTTT	CASSQTRDSLNSPLHF
NA	TRBV19	TRBJ1-1	NA	TGTGCCAGTAGTATTTATAGGGGTGATGCTTTCTTT	CASSIYRGDAFF
NA	TRBV2	TRBJ2-3	TRBD2	TGTGCCAGCAGTGGGGGTCCGGGAGGGCCAAGATCTAGCACAGATACGCAGTATTTT	CASSGGPGGPRSSTDTQYF
NA	TRBV5-6	TRBJ1-3	NA	TGTGCCAGCAGTCTTGGACAGTTCTCTGGAAACACCATATATTTT	CASSLGQFSGNTIYF
few	TRBV11-2	TRBJ2-5	TRBD1	TGTGCCAGCAGCCCCAAGGTCACAGGGGCCCAAGAGACCCAGTACTTC	CASSPKVTGAQETQYF
NA	TRBV5-4	TRBJ2-7	NA	TGTGCCAGCAGCCGAATCTCCCCTTCGGGCGAGCAGTACTTC	CASSRISPSGEQYF
NA	TRBV12-5	TRBJ1-2	NA	TGTGCTAGTGGTTTGGGGGGGGCTAACTATGGCTACACCTTC	CASGLGGANYGYTF
NA	TRBV2	TRBJ2-1	NA	TGTGCCAGCAGTTTATCGGGGACTTATGGAGATGAGCAGTTCTTC	CASSLSGTYGDEQFF
NA	TRBV27	TRBJ1-5	NA	TGTGCCAGCAGTTCGGACTGGAAAAGGCCCCAGCATTTT	CASSSDWKRPQHF
NA	TRBV2	TRBJ1-4	NA	TGTGCCAGCAGACTGAGAAATGAAAAACTGTTTTTT	CASRLRNEKLFF
once	TRBV27	TRBJ2-7	NA	TGTGCCAGCCGCGGGGTGGGGGGAGAGCAGTACTTC	CASRGVGGEQYF
NA	TRBV5-1	TRBJ2-1	NA	TGCGCCAGCAGCTTGGTAGCGTTAAGCCGAAGCTCCTACAATGAGCAGTTCTTC	CASSLVALSRSSYNEQFF
NA	TRBV15	TRBJ1-5	TRBD1	TGTGCCACCAGCAGAGATCGCAGGGGGTCGAGGCATTTT	CATSRDRRGSRHF
NA	TRBV7-9	TRBJ2-7	NA	TGCGCCAGCACCTCCTCACAGATCTACGAGCAGTACTTC	CASTSSQIYEQYF
NA	TRBV11-2	TRBJ1-1	TRBD1	TGTGCCAGCAGCAAGGGACAGTTGAACACTGAAGCTTTCTTT	CASSKGQLNTEAFF
NA	TRBV5-1	TRBJ1-3	NA	TGCGCCAGCAGCTTGGGGGCCCGCTCTGGAAACACCATATATTTT	CASSLGARSGNTIYF
NA	TRBV5-1	TRBJ2-3	NA	TGCGCCAGCAGCTTAGGAGGGTGGGGCAGCCACACAGATACGCAGTATTTT	CASSLGGWGSHTDTQYF
NA	TRBV28	TRBJ2-7	TRBD2	TGTGCCAGCAGTTTTCTAGCGGGAGGGCGTTACGAGCAGTACTTC	CASSFLAGGRYEQYF
NA	TRBV4-2	TRBJ1-2	NA	TGTGCCAGCAGCCAAGATGTCCCACCGGCAGGTGGCTACACCTTC	CASSQDVPPAGGYTF
once	TRBV28	TRBJ2-5	TRBD1	TGTGCCAGCACTGGAAGGACAGGGGGCCACCAAGAGACCCAGTACTTC	CASTGRTGGHQETQYF
NA	TRBV28	TRBJ1-5	TRBD1	TGTGCCAGCAGTTCCGGGCAGGGGGATCAGCCCCAGCATTTT	CASSSGQGDQPQHF
NA	TRBV19	TRBJ2-7	TRBD2	TGTGCCAGTAGTATCGCACCGGGACTACTGGGGTACGAGCAGTACTTC	CASSIAPGLLGYEQYF
NA	TRBV6-5	TRBJ2-2	NA	TGTGCCGCCATAGCCCCACCCGGGGAGCTGTTTTTT	CAAIAPPGELFF
NA	TRBV6-1	TRBJ1-6	NA	TGTGCCAGCCTAGGGAGGCCCTATAATTCACCCCTCCACTTT	CASLGRPYNSPLHF
NA	TRBV18	TRBJ1-2	NA	TGTGCCAGCTCACCAATTCGTCAAACGGGCTCCGGACAACCTCGACTCTATGGCTACACCTTC	CASSPIRQTGSGQPRLYGYTF
NA	TRBV7-9	TRBJ1-4	TRBD1	TGTGCCAGCAGCCGTGACAGGGACGAAAAACTGTTTTTT	CASSRDRDEKLFF
NA	TRBV11-2	TRBJ2-2	TRBD1	TGTGCCAGCAGCCGCTTCACAGGGGGCCGGGAGCTGTTTTTT	CASSRFTGGRELFF
few	TRBV28	TRBJ1-1	TRBD1	TGTGCCAGCAGTTTTTTCGGACAGGTTGAAGCTTTCTTT	CASSFFGQVEAFF
NA	TRBV6-5	TRBJ1-2	NA	TGTGCCAGCCGGACTCTCCGGGACAATGGCTACACCTTC	CASRTLRDNGYTF
NA	TRBV7-9	TRBJ2-7	NA	TGTGCCAGCAGCTCCACTGGAGGGACGGCCTACGAGCAGTACTTC	CASSSTGGTAYEQYF
NA	TRBV15	TRBJ1-5	NA	TGTGCCACCAGCAGTGGGCCGGAGGACAATCAGCCCCAGCATTTT	CATSSGPEDNQPQHF
NA	TRBV4-2	TRBJ2-5	TRBD2	TGTGCCAGCAGCCAAGTCCTAGCGGGAGGAGGAGAGACCCAGTACTTC	CASSQVLAGGGETQYF
once	TRBV5-4	TRBJ1-2	TRBD1	TGTGCCAGCAAAGCACCCGGGACAGACTATGGCTACACCTTC	CASKAPGTDYGYTF
NA	TRBV5-4	TRBJ1-2	NA	TGTGCCAGCAGCTTGGCCCCAGGGCGAGCTAACTATGGCTACACCTTC	CASSLAPGRANYGYTF
NA	TRBV5-6	TRBJ2-3	NA	TGTGCCAGCAGCGCGGCTCTACCCCCAGATACGCAGTATTTT	CASSAALPPDTQYF
NA	TRBV19	TRBJ2-7	NA	TGTGCCACCGCAATCGAGGGACAAAAGCCCTACGAGCAGTACTTC	CATAIEGQKPYEQYF
NA	TRBV11-2	TRBJ2-2	NA	TGTGCCAGCAGCTACCTCACGGGAACCGGGGAGCTGTTTTTT	CASSYLTGTGELFF
NA	TRBV6-1	TRBJ1-6	NA	TGTGCCAGCAGTGCACAGGGTTCCCACTTAAATAATTCACCCCTCCACTTT	CASSAQGSHLNNSPLHF
NA	TRBV9	TRBJ2-7	TRBD2	TGTGCCAGCAGCGTAAGTGGGGCTAGCGGGAGCGCCGAGCAGTACTTC	CASSVSGASGSAEQYF
NA	TRBV2	TRBJ1-5	NA	TGTGCCAGCAGCGCCGGACAGACGAGCAATCAGCCCCAGCATTTT	CASSAGQTSNQPQHF
NA	TRBV9	TRBJ2-7	NA	TGTGCCAGCAGCTTAACGGGCTACGAGCAGTACTTC	CASSLTGYEQYF
few	TRBV14	TRBJ2-2	TRBD1	TGTGCCAGCAGCCACCTGACAGGGAAGGGCACCGGGGAGCTGTTTTTT	CASSHLTGKGTGELFF